This T cell receptor (beta chain) was sequenced for a study of T cells after yellow fever vaccination. Trimming removed 3 bases from V and 1 base from J, with 10 bases in between. The CDR3 totals 15 residues. Regarding the study as a whole: The study found a weaker secondary response that peaked faster, day 5 versus 15. Most primary-vaccination clones recurred post-booster (around 95% CD4, roughly 90% CD8). From the bulk population, abundant clonotypes could contaminate and appear within FACS-sorted repertoires.

This clonotype was found a few times. Its matching antigen is unknown. The authors made TCR cDNA by 5'RACE template switching, adding a universal primer site and UMIs. A single record per CDR3 protein comes from TCRdb applying MiXCR to the 5' RACE reads. The table lists some 220,000 distinct CDR3 sequences, 3% to 4% of them singletons. This TCR came from a man aged 18 to 29 who received the YFV17D yellow fever vaccine. This sample comprised CD4+ T cells sorted from PBMCs, obtained 10 days after the yellow fever booster vaccination. V is TRBV12-3 or TRBV12-4 and J is TRBJ1-5; no clear D gene. This CDR3 reads CASSFALKSNQPQHF. In DNA form, the CDR3 reads TGTGCCAGCAGTTTCGCTCTGAAGAGCAATCAGCCCCAGCATTTT.